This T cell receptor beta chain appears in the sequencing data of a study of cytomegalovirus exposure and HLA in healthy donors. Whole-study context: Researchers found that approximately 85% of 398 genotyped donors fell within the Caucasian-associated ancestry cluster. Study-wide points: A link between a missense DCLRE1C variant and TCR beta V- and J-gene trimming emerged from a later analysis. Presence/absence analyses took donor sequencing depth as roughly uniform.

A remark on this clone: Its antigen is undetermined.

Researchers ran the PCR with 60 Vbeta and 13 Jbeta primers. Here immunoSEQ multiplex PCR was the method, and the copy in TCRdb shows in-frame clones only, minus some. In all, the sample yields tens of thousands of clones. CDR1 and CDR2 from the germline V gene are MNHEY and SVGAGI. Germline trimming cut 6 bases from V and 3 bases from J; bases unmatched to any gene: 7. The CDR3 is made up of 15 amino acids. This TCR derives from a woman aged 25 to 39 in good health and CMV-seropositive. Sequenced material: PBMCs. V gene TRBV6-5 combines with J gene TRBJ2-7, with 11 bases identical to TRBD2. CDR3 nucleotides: TGTGCCAGCAGACCGACTAGCGGGGATTACTACGAGCAGTACTTC. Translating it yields CASRPTSGDYYEQYF.